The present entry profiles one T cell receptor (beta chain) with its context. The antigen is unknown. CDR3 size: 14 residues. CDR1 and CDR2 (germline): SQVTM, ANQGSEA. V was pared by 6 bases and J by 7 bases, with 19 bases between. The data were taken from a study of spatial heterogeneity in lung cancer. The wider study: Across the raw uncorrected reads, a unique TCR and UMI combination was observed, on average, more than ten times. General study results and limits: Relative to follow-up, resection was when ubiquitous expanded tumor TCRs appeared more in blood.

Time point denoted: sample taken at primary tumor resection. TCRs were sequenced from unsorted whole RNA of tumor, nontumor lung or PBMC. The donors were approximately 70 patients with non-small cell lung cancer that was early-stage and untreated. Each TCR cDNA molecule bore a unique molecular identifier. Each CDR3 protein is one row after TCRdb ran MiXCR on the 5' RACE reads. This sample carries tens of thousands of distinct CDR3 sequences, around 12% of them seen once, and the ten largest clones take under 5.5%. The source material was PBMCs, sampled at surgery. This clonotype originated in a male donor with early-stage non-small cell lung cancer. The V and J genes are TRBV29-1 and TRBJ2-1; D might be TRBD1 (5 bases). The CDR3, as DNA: TGCAGCGTCATCCGGGCCGCGTCAGGGAATGAGCAGTTCTTC. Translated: CSVIRAASGNEQFF.